The 2 T cell receptor beta chains given below trace back to one sample, sequenced in a study. TCRdb re-analysed the 5' RACE reads in MiXCR, keeping a single row per CDR3 protein. The data contain more than 45,000 distinct CDR3 sequences, about 28% of them singletons. The sample comprised tumor-infiltrating memory CD4+ T cells sorted from the breast tumor. Specified subset: memory CD4+ T cells, CD4+CD45RO+CD25-. The receptors derive from a female donor with breast cancer.

By share, this clonotype counts as medium-sized. The chain carries TRBV7-2 and TRBJ2-3, with D perhaps being TRBD1 or TRBD2 (6 bases each). The CDR3 extends over 15 amino acids. CDR1 and CDR2 (germline): SGHTA, FQGNSA. Trimming cost V 5 bases and J 6 bases, with 18 bases left between them. CDR3 residues: CASSLGLPQGDTQYF. The CDR3 region has the DNA TGTGCCAGCAGCCTGGGACTCCCGCAGGGGGATACGCAGTATTTT.

This clonotype was seen only a few times. The chain recombines TRBV15 with TRBJ2-3; tentatively, D is TRBD2 (6 bases). The CDR3 is made up of 16 amino acids. The V gene lost 1 base and the J gene lost 0 bases, with 11 bases spanning the gap. Per germline, CDR1 LNHNV and CDR2 YYDKDF (reference sequence). CDR3 protein: CATSRGRGSSTDTQYF. The CDR3 bases are TGTGCCACCAGCAGAGGGCGGGGATCTAGCACAGATACGCAGTATTTT. The complete variable domain, with remaining parts taken from reference TRBV15 and TRBJ2-3, reads DAMVIQNPRYQVTQFGKPVTLSCSQTLNHNVMYWYQQKSSQAPKLLFHYYDKDFNNEADTPDNFQSRRPNTSFCFLDIRSPGLGDTAMYLCATSRGRGSSTDTQYFGPGTRLTVL.